A single sample is the source of the 32 T cell receptor beta chains below, sequenced in a study of T cell responses to AZD1222 COVID-19 vaccine. Sequencing used immunoSEQ multiplex PCR; TCRdb keeps in-frame clones, though not all of them. The sample holds some 150,000 clones; 90% are singletons and the top ten take 1.5% to 2%. The sample consisted of peripheral blood, taken on day 0 of AZD1222 vaccination. The receptors here all came from an adult in good health.

The chain uses TRBV29-1 and TRBJ1-2; TRBD1 is a possible D gene (5 bases). V lost 2 bases, J lost 2 bases, and 9 bases lay in between. CDR1 and CDR2 from the germline V gene are SQVTM and ANQGSEA. The CDR3 runs 13 residues. This CDR3 reads CSVESKGNYGYTF. CDR3 nucleotides: TGCAGCGTTGAATCGAAGGGGAACTATGGCTACACCTTC.

The V and J genes are TRBV3-1 (or the pseudogene TRBV3-2) and TRBJ1-2; D is perhaps TRBD1 (5 bases). Germline V lookup: CDR1 LGHDT, CDR2 YNNKEL (reference sequence). V lost 3 bases to trimming and J lost 0 bases, with 11 bases between them. This CDR3 is 15 amino acids long. For the CDR3, the DNA is TGTGCCAGCAGCCAGGAATCACAGGCTAACTATGGCTACACCTTC. Translated: CASSQESQANYGYTF.

Only a few counts were recorded for this clone. The chain combines TRBV19 with TRBJ1-5; no clear D gene. V lost 0 bases and J 2 bases, leaving 8 bases between the germline ends. Germline CDR1 and CDR2: LNHDA and SQIVND (reference sequence). CDR3 length equals 15 residues. The CDR3 DNA follows: TGTGCCAGTAGTATAGATGGGCCGGGCAATCAGCCCCAGCATTTT. It translates to CASSIDGPGNQPQHF. The variable domain in full, with the rest retrieved from reference TRBV19 and TRBJ1-5, is DGGITQSPKYLFRKEGQNVTLSCEQNLNHDAMYWYRQDPGQGLRLIYYSQIVNDFQKGDIAEGYSVSREKKESFPLTVTSAQKNPTAFYLCASSIDGPGNQPQHFGDGTRLSIL.

This chain uses TRBV25-1 with TRBJ2-7; 9 bases agree with TRBD1. Trimming at V came to 5 bases and at J to 3 bases, leaving 8 bases not matched to a gene. There are 15 residues in the CDR3. The germline gives CDR1 MGHDK, CDR2 SYGVNS. The CDR3 DNA reads TGTGCCAGCAGTCGACCCGGGACAGGGATCTACGAGCAGTACTTC. It translates to CASSRPGTGIYEQYF.

This chain joins TRBV25-1 and TRBJ1-6; 8 nucleotides agree with TRBD1. CDR1 MGHDK and CDR2 SYGVNS come from the germline V gene. CDR3 length: 14 amino acids. The V and J ends lost 3 bases and 9 bases, in that order; junction bases with no gene match: 4. This CDR3 is CASSERTGSSPLHF. CDR3 in DNA: TGTGCCAGCAGTGAGAGGACAGGGAGTTCACCCCTCCACTTT.

V gene TRBV6-5 combines with J gene TRBJ1-4, with 9 bases identical to TRBD1. This CDR3 is built from 14 residues. Germline V lookup: CDR1 MNHEY, CDR2 SVGAGI. The ends lost 6 bases at V and 3 bases at J; junction bases unmatched: 2. The CDR3 DNA sequence: TGTGCCAGCAGGGGACAGGGTCCTAATGAAAAACTGTTTTTT. This sequence encodes CASRGQGPNEKLFF.

The chain has TRBV4-3 and TRBJ1-5; D is perhaps TRBD1 (5 bases). V was pared by 0 bases and J by 2 bases, with 14 bases between. The CDR3 contains 17 residues. CDR1 and CDR2 from the germline V gene are LGHNA and YSLEER. CDR3 nucleotide sequence: TGCGCCAGCAGCCAAGACCCTAGTGGGGCGGGCAATCAGCCCCAGCATTTT. This translates into CASSQDPSGAGNQPQHF.

This clone was seen a single time. This sequence joins TRBV7-9 and TRBJ2-3; tentatively, D is TRBD2 (6 bases). Germline V lookup: CDR1 SEHNR, CDR2 FQNEAQ (reference sequence). The CDR3 runs to 15 residues. Between the trimmed V and J ends, which lost 5 bases and 2 bases, there was a span of 14 bases. Here the CDR3 reads CASSVRLGHTDTQYF. The CDR3 coding sequence is TGTGCCAGCAGCGTCCGACTAGGCCACACAGATACGCAGTATTTT.

The chain joins TRBV9 to TRBJ1-2; D is undetermined. Trimming cost V 2 bases and J 7 bases, with 9 bases left between them. Germline assignment: CDR1 SGDLS and CDR2 YYNGEE. The CDR3 is made up of 12 amino acids. CDR3 DNA: TGTGCCAGCAGCGTGGACGGAGTTGGCTACACCTTC. This translates into CASSVDGVGYTF.

The rearrangement uses TRBV28 and TRBJ2-7; 7 positions agree with TRBD1. Germline assignment: CDR1 MDHEN and CDR2 SYDVKM. The CDR3 extends over 15 amino acids. The trim removed 4 bases at V and 2 bases at J, leaving 8 bases unmatched. The CDR3 is CASSSVWGQTYEQYF. For the CDR3, the DNA is TGTGCCAGCAGTTCCGTCTGGGGACAGACCTACGAGCAGTACTTC.

The chain uses TRBV12-3 or TRBV12-4 and TRBJ2-5; D gene uncertain. The CDR3 has 11 amino acids. V gave up 6 bases and J gave up 5 bases, with 7 bases separating them. CDR3 DNA sequence: TGTGCCAGCAGCACCGACGAGACCCAGTACTTC. It yields the protein CASSTDETQYF.

CDR3 protein: CASSIPGQNTEAFF. The CDR3, as DNA: TGTGCCAGCAGTATTCCGGGACAGAACACTGAAGCTTTCTTT. The rearrangement joins TRBV6-1 to TRBJ1-1; a weak D match, TRBD1 (6 bases). Germline V CDR1 and CDR2: MNHNS, SASEGT. CDR3 size: 14 residues. The germline V and J ends were trimmed by 5 bases and 1 base, with 11 bases remaining between them.

The V gene is TRBV19, the J gene TRBJ2-5, with 9 nucleotides matching TRBD2. Unmatched junction bases numbered 11, after V lost 3 bases and J lost 9 bases. The CDR3 has 15 residues. Germline V CDR1 and CDR2: LNHDA, SQIVND (reference sequence). CDR3 protein: CASSMSASGIAAQYF. The CDR3 DNA follows: TGTGCCAGTAGTATGTCGGCTAGCGGGATTGCGGCCCAGTACTTC.

Here the CDR3 reads CASSEQERLYNSPLHF. CDR3 nucleotide sequence: TGTGCCAGCAGTGAACAGGAAAGGCTCTATAATTCACCCCTCCACTTT. The V gene is TRBV6-1, the J gene TRBJ1-6, with D hard to call. CDR1 and CDR2 from the germline V gene are MNHNS and SASEGT. V lost 2 bases to trimming and J lost 3 bases, with 11 bases between them. The CDR3 is 16 residues long.

The J gene is TRBJ2-7, the V gene TRBV6-2 or TRBV6-3, with a possible D match to TRBD1 (6 bases). V lost 0 bases to trimming and J lost 1 base, with 19 bases between them. The germline CDR1 and CDR2 sequences are MNHEY and SVGEGT. There are 18 residues in the CDR3. CDR3 sequence: CASSYSKVREQGSYEQYF. The CDR3 DNA follows: TGTGCCAGCAGTTACTCGAAGGTTCGGGAACAGGGTTCCTACGAGCAGTACTTC.

The chain links TRBV7-3 to TRBJ2-1; the D is unclear. Germline CDR1 reads SGHTA; CDR2 reads FQGTGA. V dropped 1 base and J dropped 7 bases, with 11 bases sitting between them. This CDR3 is 14 amino acids long. DNA for the CDR3: TGTGCCAGCAGCTTAAGTTTGAAAGTGAATGAGCAGTTCTTC. Translating it yields CASSLSLKVNEQFF.

The V and J genes are TRBV4-3 and TRBJ1-2; no definite D call. Germline CDR1 LGHNA, CDR2 YSLEER. V was cut by 4 bases and J by 7 bases, with 13 bases left in between. The CDR3 runs 13 residues. CDR3 protein: CASSPPGSTGYTF. CDR3 bases: TGCGCCAGCAGCCCCCCAGGAAGTACTGGCTACACCTTC.

DNA of the CDR3: TGTGCCAGTAGCCCGGGACAGGGGGCTTACGAGCAGTACTTC. It specifies CASSPGQGAYEQYF. This chain links TRBV19 with TRBJ2-7, with 12 nucleotides matching TRBD1. CDR3 length equals 14 residues. V gave up 6 bases and J gave up 4 bases; unmatched junction bases: 4. Germline assignment: CDR1 LNHDA and CDR2 SQIVND (reference sequence).

The chain uses TRBV5-1 and TRBJ2-5, with 7 bases fitting TRBD2. Germline assignment: CDR1 SGHRS and CDR2 YFSETQ. V lost 0 bases to trimming and J lost 5 bases; unmatched junction nucleotides: 7. The CDR3 sequence is 15 residues long. The CDR3 protein is CASSLGANGRETQYF. The CDR3 nucleotides are TGCGCCAGCAGCTTGGGGGCCAACGGGAGGGAGACCCAGTACTTC.

V gene TRBV5-1 combines with J gene TRBJ2-1, with TRBD2 matching 10 bases. This CDR3 has 16 residues. CDR1 and CDR2 (germline): SGHRS, YFSETQ. Unmatched junction bases numbered 6, after V lost 0 bases and J lost 6 bases. The CDR3 DNA follows: TGCGCCAGCAGCTTGGGGTCTAGCGGGAGCAGCAATGAGCAGTTCTTC. This encodes CASSLGSSGSSNEQFF.

The rearrangement uses TRBV28 and TRBJ2-7, with D possibly TRBD2 on 7 matching bases. This CDR3 has 16 amino acids. V was trimmed by 2 bases and J by 3 bases, leaving 17 bases between them. Germline V gene data show CDR1 as MDHEN and CDR2 as SYDVKM. CDR3 amino acids: CASSLEGGPGYYEQYF. As DNA, the CDR3 is TGTGCCAGCAGTTTAGAGGGGGGGCCAGGCTACTACGAGCAGTACTTC.

The chain carries TRBV28 and TRBJ2-7, with 11 bases aligning to TRBD2. The CDR3 sequence is 16 residues long. V dropped 5 bases and J dropped 2; count of bases not matched to a gene: 8. Germline V gene lookup returns CDR1 MDHEN and CDR2 SYDVKM. The CDR3 DNA reads TGTGCCAGCAGTATACTAGCGGGAGCCGTACCCTACGAGCAGTACTTC. Translation gives CASSILAGAVPYEQYF.

This clone was seen just once. The rearrangement joins TRBV4-2 to TRBJ1-2, with D uncertain. Germline V CDR1 and CDR2: LGHNA, YNFKEQ. V gave up 1 base and J gave up 8 bases, with 20 bases separating them. This CDR3 has 16 residues. CDR3 sequence (DNA): TGTGCCAGCAGCCAAGTGGAGACACTTGCATCCCAAGGCTACACCTTC. Amino acid sequence: CASSQVETLASQGYTF.

The chain combines TRBV13 with TRBJ1-6; tentatively, D is TRBD1 (6 bases). Trimming pared 3 bases from V and 13 bases from J, leaving 10 bases between. The CDR3 sequence is 12 residues long. The germline V gene encodes CDR1 PRHDT and CDR2 FYEKMQ (reference sequence). CDR3 DNA: TGTGCCAGCAGCTTTACAGGGCGTCCCCTCCACTTT. It yields the protein CASSFTGRPLHF.

The J gene is TRBJ1-1, the V gene TRBV5-4; a possible D gene is TRBD1 (5 bases). This CDR3 region has 13 residues. Trimming left V 10 bases short and J 0 bases short, with 13 bases between. Germline CDR1 and CDR2: SGHNT and YYREEE (reference sequence). The CDR3 spells CAGGEGVNTEAFF. The CDR3 DNA reads as TGTGCCGGGGGTGAGGGTGTGAACACTGAAGCTTTCTTT.

CDR3 sequence reads: CASSTRERFNYGYTF. In DNA form, the CDR3 reads TGTGCCAGCAGCACGCGGGAGAGATTTAACTATGGCTACACCTTC. The chain couples TRBV5-4 to TRBJ1-2; the D is unclear. V was cut by 4 bases and J by 1 base, with 14 bases left in between. There are 15 residues in the CDR3. Germline lookup yields CDR1 SGHNT and CDR2 YYREEE (reference sequence).

The chain has TRBV24-1 and TRBJ2-3, with a weak D call TRBD1 (6 bases). Germline values: CDR1 KGHDR, CDR2 SFDVKD. Trimming cost V 7 bases and J 1 base, with 17 bases left between them. The CDR3 is 16 amino acids. CDR3 region: CATSFGQKTGTDTQYF. The DNA of the CDR3 is TGTGCCACCAGCTTCGGACAGAAGACCGGCACAGATACGCAGTATTTT.

The chain employs TRBV19 and TRBJ1-1; 7 bases match TRBD1. The germline V gene has CDR1 LNHDA and CDR2 SQIVND (reference sequence). The CDR3 is 17 residues long. The V segment lost 2 bases and the J segment 0 bases; nucleotides outside the gene matches: 9. CDR3 coding DNA: TGTGCCAGTAGTATAACGACGAGGGGACAGATGAACACTGAAGCTTTCTTT. Its protein is CASSITTRGQMNTEAFF. Based on the CDR3 plus reference TRBV19 and TRBJ1-1, the full variable domain is DGGITQSPKYLFRKEGQNVTLSCEQNLNHDAMYWYRQDPGQGLRLIYYSQIVNDFQKGDIAEGYSVSREKKESFPLTVTSAQKNPTAFYLCASSITTRGQMNTEAFFGQGTRLTVV.

The chain employs TRBV9 and TRBJ1-2; D is unresolved. This CDR3 has 15 amino acids. V was pared by 2 bases and J by 1 base, with 12 bases between. Germline loops: CDR1 SGDLS, CDR2 YYNGEE. DNA of the CDR3: TGTGCCAGCAGCGTTGCGATAACCGGTAACTATGGCTACACCTTC. Amino acids: CASSVAITGNYGYTF.

CDR3 nucleotide sequence: TGTGCCAGCAGCCCGGACCGGACATTGGAGAGCTATGGCTACACCTTC. Translation gives CASSPDRTLESYGYTF. The chain recombines TRBV4-2 with TRBJ1-2, with a tentative D call TRBD1 (5 bases). CDR1 and CDR2 (germline): LGHNA, YNFKEQ. Trimming left V 4 bases short and J 4 bases short, with 19 bases between. CDR3 length: 16 amino acids.

V gene TRBV28 combines with J gene TRBJ1-1, with a possible D match to TRBD1 (5 bases). Germline lookup yields CDR1 MDHEN and CDR2 SYDVKM. Trimming cost V 3 bases and J 7 bases, with 12 bases left between them. This CDR3 is built from 13 residues. CDR3 sequence reads: CASSFFRDGEAFF. The CDR3 coding sequence is TGTGCCAGCAGTTTTTTCAGGGATGGTGAAGCTTTCTTT. The full variable domain, completed using reference TRBV28 and TRBJ1-1, is DVKVTQSSRYLVKRTGEKVFLECVQDMDHENMFWYRQDPGLGLRLIYFSYDVKMKEKGDIPEGYSVSREKKERFSLILESASTNQTSMYLCASSFFRDGEAFFGQGTRLTVV.

CDR3 nucleotides: TGTGCCAGTAGTAGGGGGGGCGGATCCTACAATGAGCAGTTCTTC. Translating it yields CASSRGGGSYNEQFF. The rearrangement joins TRBV19 to TRBJ2-1; possible D gene TRBD2, 7 bases. CDR1 is LNHDA, CDR2 SQIVND, per germline (reference sequence). The germline V and J ends were trimmed by 4 bases and 1 base, with 11 bases remaining between them. This CDR3 spans 15 amino acids. Based on the CDR3 plus reference TRBV19 and TRBJ2-1, the full variable domain is DGGITQSPKYLFRKEGQNVTLSCEQNLNHDAMYWYRQDPGQGLRLIYYSQIVNDFQKGDIAEGYSVSREKKESFPLTVTSAQKNPTAFYLCASSRGGGSYNEQFFGPGTRLTVL.